These 32 T cell receptor beta chains were sequenced from one sample in a study of PD-1 blockade in classical Hodgkin lymphoma. All patients relapsed after autologous stem cell transplantation, and brentuximab vedotin exposure varied. Clones were read by immunoSEQ multiplex PCR, and TCRdb kept only the in-frame ones, dropping some. The table has about 110,000 clones, about nine tenths seen once. The sample consisted of peripheral blood mononuclear cells (PBMCs), taken before the second cycle of nivolumab. The source of these receptors is a human donor with classical Hodgkin lymphoma.

The CDR3 region is CASSPSRVNEQFF. The CDR3 region has the DNA TGTGCCAGCAGCCCCAGCCGGGTCAATGAGCAGTTCTTC. The rearrangement uses TRBV7-9 and TRBJ2-1; D is undetermined. The CDR3 sequence is 13 residues long. CDR1 is SEHNR, CDR2 FQNEAQ, per germline (reference sequence). The V end lost 5 bases, the J end lost 6 bases, and 11 bases lay between the germline ends.

The chain has TRBV30 and TRBJ1-1, with TRBD1 as a possible D gene (6 bases). Germline lookup yields CDR1 GTSNPN and CDR2 SVGIG (reference sequence). The V gene lost 8 bases and the J gene lost 0 bases, with 13 bases spanning the gap. The length of the CDR3 is 13 residues. For the CDR3, the DNA is TGTGCCCATATGGACAGTATGAACACTGAAGCTTTCTTT. As protein: CAHMDSMNTEAFF. The whole variable domain, remainder taken from reference TRBV30 and TRBJ1-1, is SQTIHQWPATLVQPVGSPLSLECTVEGTSNPNLYWYRQAAGRGLQLLFYSVGIGQISSEVPQNLSASRPQDRQFILSSKKLLLSDSGFYLCAHMDSMNTEAFFGQGTRLTVV.

The chain is built from TRBV11-3 and TRBJ2-2; the D gene is possibly TRBD2 (5 bases). This CDR3 region has 13 residues. Trimming took off 5 bases at V and 7 bases at J, with 11 bases between the two ends. Germline V gene lookup returns CDR1 SGHNT and CDR2 YENEEA. The CDR3, as DNA: TGTGCCAGCAGCCCCAACCGGGGCGGGGAGCTGTTTTTT. Protein: CASSPNRGGELFF. The whole variable domain, remainder taken from reference TRBV11-3 and TRBJ2-2, is EAGVVQSPRYKIIEKKQPVAFWCNPISGHNTLYWYLQNLGQGPELLIRYENEEAVDDSQLPKDRFSAERLKGVDSTLKIQPAELGDSAVYLCASSPNRGGELFFGEGSRLTVL.

Worth noting for this clone: At one end, the junction sequence differs from germline, possibly due to a read error. The V call is TRBV6-6, the J call TRBJ2-7; TRBD2 agrees at 12 bases. This CDR3 spans 13 amino acids. Germline-derived CDR1 and CDR2 are MNHNY and SVGAGI (reference sequence). The CDR3 DNA sequence: TGTGCCAGCAGTTATTCGACTAGCGGGAGTACTAACTTC. Protein sequence: CASSYSTSGSTNF.

The chain carries TRBV5-1 and TRBJ2-6, with TRBD1 matching over 7 bases. Germline CDR1 and CDR2: SGHRS and YFSETQ. J lost 0 bases, V lost 0 bases, and 6 bases had no gene match. The CDR3 runs 18 residues. The CDR3 DNA follows: TGCGCCAGCAGCTTGGATTTGGGACAGCCCTCTGGGGCCAACGTCCTGACTTTC. Amino acids: CASSLDLGQPSGANVLTF.

This clone is a singleton in its sample. V usage is TRBV28 and J usage is TRBJ2-5; D gene ambiguous. V was clipped by 1 base and J by 1 base, with 10 bases between them. This CDR3 contains 15 residues. Germline V gives CDR1 MDHEN, CDR2 SYDVKM. CDR3 nucleotides: TGTGCCAGCAGTTTATACCGAGGTAGCCAAGAGACCCAGTACTTC. It is translated as CASSLYRGSQETQYF.

The V and J genes are TRBV19 and TRBJ2-1; TRBD1 is a possible D gene (6 bases). The CDR3 runs to 16 residues. The germline V and J ends were trimmed by 1 base and 4 bases, with 14 bases remaining between them. Germline CDR1 is LNHDA and CDR2 is SQIVND (reference sequence). DNA for the CDR3: TGTGCCAGTAGTATAGGAGCCAGGGGCTTTTACAATGAGCAGTTCTTC. This sequence encodes CASSIGARGFYNEQFF.

This chain links TRBV10-3 with TRBJ1-1; D remains unclear. The CDR3 totals 14 residues. V shed 3 bases and J shed 7 bases, with 15 bases lying between them. Germline V gene data show CDR1 as ENHRY and CDR2 as SYGVKD. Here the CDR3 DNA reads TGTGCCATCAGTGACTTTGACTGGGGATATGAAGCTTTCTTT. This translates into CAISDFDWGYEAFF.

The rearrangement uses TRBV6-5 and TRBJ2-1; possibly TRBD2 for D (6 bases). Germline lookup yields CDR1 MNHEY and CDR2 SVGAGI. The CDR3 has 15 amino acids. The V end was cut by 5 bases, the J end by 9 bases, with 20 bases between. The CDR3: CASSTPRLVSVEQFF. The CDR3 DNA follows: TGTGCCAGCAGTACCCCCCGACTAGTATCAGTTGAGCAGTTCTTC.

The J gene is TRBJ2-7, the V gene TRBV11-3, with a possible D match to TRBD2 (5 bases). This CDR3 spans 11 amino acids. V was trimmed by 6 bases and J by 7 bases, leaving 10 bases between them. Germline CDR1 and CDR2: SGHNT and YENEEA. CDR3 DNA sequence: TGTGCCAGCAGTGACGGAGGTGAGCAGTACTTC. This sequence encodes CASSDGGEQYF.

V gene TRBV7-6 combines with J gene TRBJ2-7; no clear D. Germline values: CDR1 SGHVS, CDR2 FNYEAQ. The CDR3 extends over 12 amino acids. V shed 6 bases and J shed 4 bases, with 10 bases lying between them. The CDR3 region is CASRGTLYEQYF. The CDR3 region has the DNA TGTGCCAGCAGAGGAACCCTTTACGAGCAGTACTTC.

Concerning this clone itself: The same CDR3 can be traced to other DNA sequences in this sample. This chain links TRBV5-1 with TRBJ1-1, with 7 bases identical to TRBD1. After removal of 0 bases from V and 2 bases from J, the junction contained 7 bases not matched to a gene. The CDR3 spans 16 residues. The germline gives CDR1 SGHRS, CDR2 YFSETQ. The CDR3 coding sequence is TGCGCCAGCAGCTTGGAAGGGGGCTCGCGCAACACTGAAGCTTTCTTT. Its protein is CASSLEGGSRNTEAFF.

The V gene is TRBV28, the J gene TRBJ1-1; D is possibly TRBD1 (5 bases). The length of the CDR3 is 13 residues. The germline V and J ends were trimmed by 3 bases and 2 bases, with 7 bases remaining between them. The germline CDR1 and CDR2 sequences are MDHEN and SYDVKM. The CDR3 DNA reads TGTGCCAGCAGTTTGGGGCGTAACACTGAAGCTTTCTTT. Translating it yields CASSLGRNTEAFF.

V usage is TRBV19 and J usage is TRBJ1-2; D gene uncertain. The CDR3 length is 17 residues. Germline CDR1 LNHDA, CDR2 SQIVND (reference sequence). Trimming shortened V by 4 bases and J by 4 bases, and 22 bases separated the two germline ends. This CDR3 is CASSTQSLWGNVYGYTF. The CDR3 coding sequence is TGTGCCAGTAGTACCCAAAGCCTCTGGGGAAACGTCTATGGCTACACCTTC.

The chain joins TRBV18 to TRBJ2-5; D call uncertain. Trimming pared 0 bases from V and 5 bases from J, leaving 10 bases between. CDR3 size: 14 residues. In germline, CDR1 is KGHSH, CDR2 LQKENI. The chain's CDR3 is CASSPPPIPETQYF. DNA for the CDR3: TGTGCCAGCTCACCACCCCCCATACCGGAGACCCAGTACTTC.

The J gene is TRBJ1-3, the V gene TRBV2; 7 positions agree with TRBD1. With V trimmed by 7 bases and J by 4 bases, 10 bases remained unmatched. The CDR3 consists of 15 residues. Germline loops: CDR1 SNHLY, CDR2 FYNNEI. DNA for the CDR3: TGTGCCAGCACCCGAGAGGGGGCGTTAGGAAACACCATATATTTT. This encodes CASTREGALGNTIYF.

This clone was seen a single time. V gene TRBV5-1 combines with J gene TRBJ2-7, with 8 bases aligning to TRBD1. Trimming removed 4 bases from V and 2 bases from J; junction bases left unmatched: 5. Germline assignment: CDR1 SGHRS and CDR2 YFSETQ. This CDR3 spans 14 amino acids. DNA for the CDR3: TGCGCCAGCAGCCCAGACAGGGGCACCTACGAGCAGTACTTC. Translating gives CASSPDRGTYEQYF.

This chain links TRBV6-5 with TRBJ1-5; 8 bases are a match to TRBD1. CDR1 is MNHEY, CDR2 SVGAGI, per germline. V gave up 0 bases and J gave up 11 bases; unmatched junction bases: 12. CDR3 length: 16 residues. This chain's CDR3 is CASSYSGQGWPVSQHF. CDR3 DNA: TGTGCCAGCAGTTACTCTGGACAGGGTTGGCCTGTGTCCCAGCATTTT.

The V gene is TRBV10-2, the J gene TRBJ2-3, with a tentative D call TRBD2 (5 bases). CDR1 is WSHSY and CDR2 is SAAADI in the germline V gene. Trimming removed 8 bases from V and 2 bases from J, with 14 bases in between. This CDR3 region has 14 residues. For the CDR3, the DNA is TGCGCCAGCTCCTTGGGGAGTGACACAGATACGCAGTATTTT. Its translation: CASSLGSDTDTQYF.

V and J are TRBV30 and TRBJ2-3; 7 bases map to TRBD1. V shed 2 bases, J shed 6 bases, and the junction held 2 bases outside the gene matches. From germline, CDR1 is GTSNPN and CDR2 SVGIG (reference sequence). The CDR3 extends over 12 amino acids. DNA of the CDR3: TGTGCCTGGAGTCTGGACAGGGATACGCAGTATTTT. Translation gives CAWSLDRDTQYF.

This chain joins TRBV6-5 and TRBJ2-1; 8 bases map to TRBD2. Germline V gene sequence: CDR1 MNHEY, CDR2 SVGAGI. Germline trimming cut 2 bases from V and 0 bases from J; bases unmatched to any gene: 3. The CDR3 runs 16 residues. The CDR3 spells CASSYGSGSSYNEQFF. The CDR3 DNA sequence: TGTGCCAGCAGTTACGGCAGCGGGAGCTCCTACAATGAGCAGTTCTTC.

The chain links TRBV5-4 to TRBJ1-4; D remains ambiguous. There are 15 residues in the CDR3. Deletions cut 3 bases from V and 0 bases from J, with 9 bases between. Germline V CDR1 and CDR2: SGHNT, YYREEE (reference sequence). CDR3 region: CASSSGPTTNEKLFF. CDR3 nucleotides: TGTGCCAGCAGCTCAGGACCGACAACTAATGAAAAACTGTTTTTT.

J is TRBJ2-1 and V is TRBV5-5, with D uncertain. Germline V gene sequence: CDR1 SGHKS, CDR2 YYEKEE (reference sequence). The V end lost 0 bases, the J end lost 0 bases, and 7 bases lay between the germline ends. The CDR3 totals 15 residues. Written as DNA, the CDR3 is TGTGCCAGCAGCTTGGAGGGTGGCTCCTACAATGAGCAGTTCTTC. Residues: CASSLEGGSYNEQFF. Based on the CDR3 plus reference TRBV5-5 and TRBJ2-1, the full variable domain is DAGVTQSPTHLIKTRGQQVTLRCSPISGHKSVSWYQQVLGQGPQFIFQYYEKEERGRGNFPDRFSARQFPNYSSELNVNALLLGDSALYLCASSLEGGSYNEQFFGPGTRLTVL.

The genes are TRBV6-1 and TRBJ1-4; D ambiguous. The CDR3 extends over 17 amino acids. V was shortened by 1 base and J by 0 bases, with 12 bases between the two germline ends. Germline V gene lookup returns CDR1 MNHNS and CDR2 SASEGT. CDR3 region: CASSEGGILSTNEKLFF. In nucleotides, the CDR3 is TGTGCCAGCAGTGAAGGAGGGATACTCTCAACTAATGAAAAACTGTTTTTT.

The CDR3 sequence is CASSSWGQGRYGELFF. The CDR3 DNA is TGTGCCAGTAGTAGCTGGGGACAGGGGAGATACGGGGAGCTGTTTTTT. The chain uses TRBV19 and TRBJ2-2, with TRBD1 matching over 10 bases. The germline V gene has CDR1 LNHDA and CDR2 SQIVND (reference sequence). Unmatched junction bases numbered 9, after V lost 4 bases and J lost 7 bases. The CDR3 has 16 amino acids.

The chain combines TRBV18 with TRBJ1-5, with a tentative D call TRBD1 (5 bases). Trimming shortened V by 5 bases and J by 2 bases, and 10 bases separated the two germline ends. The CDR3 length is 14 residues. Germline V gives CDR1 KGHSH, CDR2 LQKENI. The CDR3 region has the DNA TGTGCCAGCTCAACAACGGGGGGCAATCAGCCCCAGCATTTT. It codes for CASSTTGGNQPQHF.

The J gene is TRBJ1-2, the V gene TRBV6-5; 8 nucleotides agree with TRBD1. The J segment lost 6 bases and the V segment lost 8 bases, leaving 8 bases of the junction unmatched. This CDR3 has 13 residues. CDR1 is MNHEY and CDR2 is SVGAGI in the germline V gene. The CDR3 loop is CASVQGAGNGYTF. The CDR3, as DNA: TGTGCCAGCGTCCAGGGGGCTGGGAATGGCTACACCTTC.

This chain uses TRBV5-8 with TRBJ2-2; no reliable D call. The CDR3 totals 14 residues. Germline V gives CDR1 SGHTS, CDR2 YDEGEE. V was cut by 3 bases and J by 1 base, with 7 bases left in between. CDR3 region: CASSSAWNTGELFF. The CDR3 coding sequence is TGTGCCAGCAGCTCGGCTTGGAACACCGGGGAGCTGTTTTTT.

The chain has TRBV7-8 and TRBJ1-1; TRBD1 is a possible D gene (6 bases). V dropped 0 bases and J dropped 5 bases, with 19 bases sitting between them. The CDR3 runs 17 residues. Germline CDR1 reads SGHVS; CDR2 reads FQNEAQ. The CDR3 reads CASSLAEGGFRRTEAFF. The CDR3 DNA reads as TGTGCCAGCAGCTTAGCGGAGGGGGGGTTCCGAAGGACTGAAGCTTTCTTT.

The chain recombines TRBV9 with TRBJ2-7; D could derive from TRBD1 or TRBD2 (5 bases each). This CDR3 region has 14 residues. The ends were cut back, 3 bases at V and 5 bases at J, with 15 bases in the middle. CDR1 and CDR2 from the germline V gene are SGDLS and YYNGEE. The CDR3 protein is CASSGWGSVHEQYF. CDR3 in DNA: TGTGCCAGCAGCGGATGGGGGAGCGTCCACGAGCAGTACTTC.

The V and J genes are TRBV28 and TRBJ1-5; D call uncertain. The germline CDR1 and CDR2 sequences are MDHEN and SYDVKM. Trimming removed 1 base from V and 4 bases from J, with 14 bases in between. The CDR3 contains 16 residues. The chain's CDR3 is CASSLYSVTPNQPQHF. The CDR3, as DNA: TGTGCCAGCAGTTTATATTCAGTGACCCCTAATCAGCCCCAGCATTTT.

V usage is TRBV19 and J usage is TRBJ2-1; no clear D. This CDR3 comprises 12 residues. Germline CDR1 reads LNHDA; CDR2 reads SQIVND (reference sequence). The ends were cut back, 10 bases at V and 6 bases at J, with 13 bases in the middle. CDR3 coding DNA: TGTGCCACTCGGACCCAACGCAATGAGCAGTTCTTC. Residues: CATRTQRNEQFF.